A single TCR beta chain is shown here with its context. Its antigen remains unidentified. It has no much larger one-base neighbor in the sample; base qualities were not kept. The sample comes from a study of STAT5B mutations in CD4+ large granular lymphocyte leukemia (dated by TCRdb to between 2020 and 2023). Describing the broader study: Among the healthy controls, the CDR3 'QG' motif was associated with a particular HLA allele. Flow cytometry on FACSCanto II or FACSVerse showed that the purified fractions were more than 95% pure among lymphocytes. TCRbeta repertoires of CD4+ T-cell large granular lymphocyte leukemia patients were compared with those of healthy blood donors. The research as a whole found: Main leukemic clonotypes were private to each patient, although approximately 25% appeared at low frequency in other patients' non-leukemic repertoires. Greater clonality appeared to be present in CD4-sorted patient repertoires than in healthy CD4+ repertoires, and the difference was retained after the putative leukemic clones were removed. Data were not HLA-matched; higher clonality in CD4+ versus CD8+ T-LGLL could reflect the relatively small sample size.

Healthy controls were 37 blood donors whose buffy coats came from the Finnish Red Cross blood service. All TCR-sequenced material derived from peripheral blood: patient blood samples and healthy donor buffy coats. Peripheral blood mononuclear cells were isolated by Ficoll-Hypaque gradient centrifugation. For the healthy controls, CD4+ cells were obtained from buffy coats by magnetic purification. The Gentra Puregene Cell and Tissue kit was used to extract genomic DNA, and a Qubit 2.0 fluorometer was used to measure the amount of genomic DNA. The immunoSEQ assay at survey resolution was applied to genomic DNA for sequencing of TCRbeta rearrangements. In the paper's pipeline: In the TCR sequencing data, the smallest productive clonotype frequency that could be detected was 2.59 x 10-5. Analyses included only productive TCRbeta rearrangements, meaning complete and in-frame sequences. The clonality of each sample was calculated as Simpson clonality in the immunoSEQ Analyzer version 3.0. Clones were grouped by frequency into very rare, small, medium, large (1-20%) or hyperexpanded (>20%) categories. Generation probabilities were estimated with OLGA 1.2.3, V-gene circos plots were made with VDJtools, specificities were searched in VDJdb, and CDR3 motifs were identified with GLIPH. As stored in TCRdb, this immuneACCESS dataset retains in-frame rearrangements with V and J assigned. A fraction of the clones does not appear; measured against another copy, unresolved V genes explain less than half of the discrepancy, and the remainder lacks a known reason. V, J and clone size are taken as reported in that table, and D and trimming were inferred from the DNA itself. The sample table shows 30,000 to 40,000 clones, and roughly 82% are seen once. Jointly, the top ten make up roughly 2% of the sample.

The material sequenced was CD4+ T cells from blood buffy coats. This clonotype originated in a human donor in good health.

The nucleotide sequence is given as TGTGCCAGCAGCGGGAGGGGGGGATTGGTCGGAACTGAAGCTTTCTTT. Translated, it gives CASSGRGGLVGTEAFF. This receptor chain uses TRBV5-5 and TRBJ1-1; a tentative D call is TRBD1 (6 bases match). The CDR1 and CDR2 encoded by the germline V gene (reference sequence) are SGHKS and YYEKEE. The CDR3 numbers 16 residues from cysteine through phenylalanine. Only the CDR3 DNA stays, 48 bases, in frame from base 1. V drops 4 bases and J drops 5 bases, leaving 21 bases in between.